Shown below are 23 T cell receptor beta chains from a single sample sequenced in a study of shared clonotypes between healthy human individuals. Repertoires were generated with immunoSEQ multiplex PCR, while TCRdb's copy carries only in-frame clones and drops some. The sample includes 2 million to 2.5 million clones, approximately 95% of them seen just once. Sequenced sample: naive CD4+ T cells sorted from blood. Documented subset: CD45RA+ positively selected. The receptors were gathered from a man in his late teens or twenties in good health.

The chain employs TRBV5-1 and TRBJ1-6, with D maybe TRBD1 (6 bases). The CDR3 is 15 residues long. Per the germline V gene, CDR1 is SGHRS and CDR2 is YFSETQ. V was cut by 2 bases and J by 8 bases, with 14 bases left in between. CDR3 DNA sequence: TGCGCCAGCAGCTTACTGTCCAGGGGAGATTCACCCCTCCACTTT. Translated, it gives CASSLLSRGDSPLHF.

The rearrangement links TRBV5-6 to TRBJ1-6; D gene ambiguous. With 0 bases removed from V and 6 bases from J, the gap between germline ends came to 4 bases. Germline assignment: CDR1 SGHDT and CDR2 YYEEEE. CDR3 length: 13 residues. CDR3 sequence (DNA): TGTGCCAGCAGCTTGGACAGTAATTCACCCCTCCACTTT. Translating gives CASSLDSNSPLHF.

The genes are TRBV19 and TRBJ1-4; 10 bases are a match to TRBD1. Looked up from germline, CDR1 is LNHDA and CDR2 is SQIVND (reference sequence). This CDR3 region has 14 residues. V lost 5 bases and J lost 6; bases outside the gene matches: 3. CDR3 DNA: TGTGCCAGTAGTTTAGGGACAGGGGATGAAAAACTGTTTTTT. It codes for CASSLGTGDEKLFF.

This chain joins TRBV7-2 and TRBJ2-7, with TRBD1 identical over 9 bases. V shed 0 bases and J 7 bases; nucleotides not matched to a gene: 7. CDR1 is SGHTA, CDR2 FQGNSA, per germline. The CDR3 contains 15 residues. The CDR3 DNA sequence: TGTGCCAGCAGCTTAGCGATTGGGACAGGGTATGAGCAGTACTTC. Translation gives CASSLAIGTGYEQYF. Full variable domain (remainder filled in from reference TRBV7-2 and TRBJ2-7): GAGVSQSPSNKVTEKGKDVELRCDPISGHTALYWYRQSLGQGLEFLIYFQGNSAPDKSGLPSDRFSAERTGGSVSTLTIQRTQQEDSAVYLCASSLAIGTGYEQYFGPGTRLTVT.

V is TRBV6-5 and J is TRBJ2-3; D gene uncertain. Germline V gene sequence: CDR1 MNHEY, CDR2 SVGAGI. Trimming shortened V by 2 bases and J by 8 bases, and 8 bases separated the two germline ends. The CDR3 extends over 12 amino acids. CDR3: CASSYTKGTQYF. CDR3 DNA sequence: TGTGCCAGCAGTTACACGAAGGGTACGCAGTATTTT.

The rearrangement uses TRBV10-3 and TRBJ2-5; D may be TRBD2 (6 bases). This CDR3 has 13 residues. V lost 5 bases and J lost 1, with 8 bases in between. Germline V gene data show CDR1 as ENHRY and CDR2 as SYGVKD. The CDR3: CAISPGLQETQYF. The DNA for the CDR3 is TGTGCCATCAGTCCGGGACTCCAAGAGACCCAGTACTTC.

This clone has only one observation. The chain employs TRBV5-1 and TRBJ2-3, with D tentatively TRBD1 (7 bases). CDR3 length equals 14 residues. Trimming cost V 5 bases and J 4 bases, with 14 bases left between them. Germline V gives CDR1 SGHRS, CDR2 YFSETQ. The CDR3 DNA reads as TGCGCCAGCAGTCAGGGGGGTCAGGCAGATACGCAGTATTTT. This translates into CASSQGGQADTQYF.

The chain couples TRBV7-8 to TRBJ2-2; D not resolved. Germline V lookup: CDR1 SGHVS, CDR2 FQNEAQ. The ends were cut back, 7 bases at V and 4 bases at J, with 13 bases in the middle. This CDR3 spans 14 amino acids. The CDR3 is CASTLSGGTGELFF. CDR3 nucleotides: TGTGCCAGCACCCTCTCAGGCGGCACCGGGGAGCTGTTTTTT.

In its sample, this clone was seen once. This rearrangement joins TRBV6-5 to TRBJ2-7, with TRBD1 as a possible D gene (5 bases). V lost 2 bases to trimming and J lost 3 bases, with 11 bases between them. The germline V gene encodes CDR1 MNHEY and CDR2 SVGAGI. CDR3 length: 14 amino acids. CDR3 region: CASSYGAENYEQYF. DNA for the CDR3: TGTGCCAGCAGTTACGGGGCAGAGAACTACGAGCAGTACTTC.

Notes on this clone: The sample contains more than one DNA sequence encoding this CDR3. The chain links TRBV28 to TRBJ2-7; 8 bases align to TRBD1. J lost 7 bases, V lost 5 bases, and 1 base had no gene match. This CDR3 is 11 amino acids long. CDR1 MDHEN and CDR2 SYDVKM come from the germline V gene. CDR3 sequence (DNA): TGTGCCAGCAGTGGACAGGGAGAGCAGTACTTC. As protein: CASSGQGEQYF. The full variable domain, its missing parts supplied by reference TRBV28 and TRBJ2-7, is DVKVTQSSRYLVKRTGEKVFLECVQDMDHENMFWYRQDPGLGLRLIYFSYDVKMKEKGDIPEGYSVSREKKERFSLILESASTNQTSMYLCASSGQGEQYFGPGTRLTVT.

V is TRBV4-1 and J is TRBJ2-3; D is tentatively TRBD1 or TRBD2 (5 bases each). Trimming stripped 3 bases from V and 4 bases from J, with 20 bases between. CDR3 length: 17 amino acids. Germline CDR1 reads MGHRA; CDR2 reads YSYEKL. The CDR3: CASSQVAGPLGPDTQYF. CDR3 DNA: TGCGCCAGCAGCCAGGTAGCCGGACCCCTGGGACCAGATACGCAGTATTTT.

Details on this clone: At one end the junction does not follow the germline gene, possibly because of a read error. The sample holds other DNA sequences that translate to the same CDR3. The V call is TRBV4-1, the J call TRBJ1-1; D is possibly TRBD1 (6 bases). Germline loops: CDR1 MGHRA, CDR2 YSYEKL. The CDR3 has 15 amino acids. The DNA for the CDR3 is TGCGCCAGCAGTCAAGTTCCCCAGGGGTACACTGAAGCTTTCTTT. The encoded protein is CASSQVPQGYTEAFF.

The chain recombines TRBV13 with TRBJ2-5; D is perhaps TRBD1 or TRBD2 (5 bases each). Germline V CDR1 and CDR2: PRHDT, FYEKMQ (reference sequence). The CDR3 sequence is 13 residues long. V was clipped by 5 bases and J by 6 bases, with 13 bases between them. CDR3 bases: TGTGCCAGCAGCACCGGGACCGGCAAGACCCAGTACTTC. Translated, it gives CASSTGTGKTQYF.

J is TRBJ1-4 and V is TRBV5-1, with D perhaps TRBD1 (5 bases). Germline V lookup: CDR1 SGHRS, CDR2 YFSETQ. Trimming stripped 4 bases from V and 5 bases from J, with 15 bases between. The CDR3 extends over 15 amino acids. Here the CDR3 DNA reads TGCGCCAGCAGCGTGACAGCTTCCCCAAATGAAAAACTGTTTTTT. It yields the protein CASSVTASPNEKLFF.

This clone turned up a few times. V usage is TRBV30 and J usage is TRBJ2-7; D might be TRBD1 or TRBD2, each matching 5 bases. The V end lost 1 base, the J end lost 7 bases, and 17 bases lay between the germline ends. In germline, CDR1 is GTSNPN, CDR2 SVGIG (reference sequence). CDR3 length equals 14 residues. As DNA, the CDR3 is TGTGCCTGGAGTGGGACGGGGCCCCCGGGAGAGCAGTACTTC. This encodes CAWSGTGPPGEQYF.

This chain connects TRBV7-9 to TRBJ2-1; 8 bases fit TRBD1. After removal of 5 bases from V and 5 bases from J, the junction contained 8 bases not matched to a gene. The CDR3 contains 15 residues. From germline, CDR1 is SEHNR and CDR2 FQNEAQ (reference sequence). CDR3 loop: CASSQRGTGDNEQFF. The CDR3 DNA reads TGTGCCAGCAGCCAGCGCGGGACAGGAGACAATGAGCAGTTCTTC.

The V and J genes are TRBV23-1 and TRBJ1-1; D is unresolved. TRBV23-1 is designated an ORF whose function remains uncertain. V was pared by 8 bases and J by 1 base, with 8 bases between. This CDR3 contains 12 residues. The CDR3 reads CASRIPNTEAFF. The CDR3 region has the DNA TGCGCCAGCCGGATCCCGAACACTGAAGCTTTCTTT.

The chain joins TRBV5-5 to TRBJ1-1; no clear D. Between the trimmed V and J ends, which lost 4 bases and 7 bases, there was a span of 17 bases. CDR1 SGHKS and CDR2 YYEKEE come from the germline V gene (reference sequence). This CDR3 spans 14 amino acids. Here the CDR3 DNA reads TGTGCCAGCAGCCAAGGGCCTCTAGTTGATGAAGCTTTCTTT. This encodes CASSQGPLVDEAFF.

This chain links TRBV4-1 with TRBJ1-4, with D unresolved. Trimming removed 6 bases at V and 4 bases at J, with 21 bases between. The CDR3 is made up of 17 amino acids. CDR1 is MGHRA, CDR2 YSYEKL, per germline. Here the CDR3 DNA reads TGCGCCAGCAGACCAAGATATCAAGGTTATGGTAATGAAAAACTGTTTTTT. It codes for CASRPRYQGYGNEKLFF.

This clone is a singleton in its sample. Additional DNA sequences in this sample encode the identical CDR3. V gene TRBV28 combines with J gene TRBJ1-1; D may be TRBD1 (5 bases). V gave up 5 bases and J gave up 0 bases, with 10 bases separating them. The CDR3 runs to 14 residues. Germline V CDR1 and CDR2: MDHEN, SYDVKM. CDR3 bases: TGTGCCAGCAGTCCTCAGGGACTGAACACTGAAGCTTTCTTT. Its protein product is CASSPQGLNTEAFF.

V usage is TRBV30 and J usage is TRBJ1-2; D is perhaps TRBD1 (6 bases). V dropped 3 bases and J dropped 4 bases, with 18 bases sitting between them. The length of the CDR3 is 15 residues. The germline CDR1 and CDR2 sequences are GTSNPN and SVGIG (reference sequence). The CDR3: CAWRLQGRLSYGYTF. CDR3 coding DNA: TGTGCCTGGAGGTTGCAGGGGCGGTTAAGCTATGGCTACACCTTC.

The CDR3 protein is CASSTPGTGFVEQYF. For the CDR3, the DNA is TGTGCCAGCAGTACCCCCGGGACAGGGTTTGTCGAGCAGTACTTC. The chain is built from TRBV6-5 and TRBJ2-7; 9 nucleotides align to TRBD1. The germline V gene has CDR1 MNHEY and CDR2 SVGAGI. With V trimmed by 5 bases and J by 6 bases, 11 bases remained unmatched. CDR3 length equals 15 residues.

The chain has TRBV30 and TRBJ1-1; 8 bases align to TRBD1. This CDR3 is built from 13 residues. The trim removed 1 base at V and 5 bases at J, leaving 3 bases unmatched. Per germline, CDR1 GTSNPN and CDR2 SVGIG (reference sequence). DNA of the CDR3: TGTGCCTGGAGTGCAGGGGGCAAGACTGAAGCTTTCTTT. Translating gives CAWSAGGKTEAFF. The variable domain in full, with the rest retrieved from reference TRBV30 and TRBJ1-1, is SQTIHQWPATLVQPVGSPLSLECTVEGTSNPNLYWYRQAAGRGLQLLFYSVGIGQISSEVPQNLSASRPQDRQFILSSKKLLLSDSGFYLCAWSAGGKTEAFFGQGTRLTVV.